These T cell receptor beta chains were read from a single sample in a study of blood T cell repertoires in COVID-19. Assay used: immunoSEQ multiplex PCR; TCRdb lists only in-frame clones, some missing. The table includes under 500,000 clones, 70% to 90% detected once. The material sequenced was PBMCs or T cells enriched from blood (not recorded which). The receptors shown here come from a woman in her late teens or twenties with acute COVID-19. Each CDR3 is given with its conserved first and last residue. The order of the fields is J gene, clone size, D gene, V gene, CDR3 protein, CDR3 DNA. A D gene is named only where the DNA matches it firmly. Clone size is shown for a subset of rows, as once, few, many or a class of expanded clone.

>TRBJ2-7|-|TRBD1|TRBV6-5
CASSPVTGAYEQYF
TGTGCCAGCAGTCCGGTGACAGGGGCATACGAGCAGTACTTC
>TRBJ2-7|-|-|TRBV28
CASSFNEQYF
TGTGCCAGCAGTTTCAACGAGCAGTACTTC
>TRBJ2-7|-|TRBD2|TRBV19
CASSIQSTSGIREQYF
TGTGCCAGTAGTATCCAGTCGACTAGCGGGATTCGCGAGCAGTACTTC
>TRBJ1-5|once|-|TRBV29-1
CSVEGQDNQPQHF
TGCAGCGTTGAAGGACAAGATAATCAGCCCCAGCATTTT
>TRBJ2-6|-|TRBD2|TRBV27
CASSLMGGSGANVLTF
TGTGCCAGCAGTTTAATGGGGGGGTCTGGGGCCAACGTCCTGACTTTC
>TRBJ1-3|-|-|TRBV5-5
CASSLSRGFSGNTIYF
TGTGCCAGCAGCTTGTCACGAGGGTTCTCTGGAAACACCATATATTTT
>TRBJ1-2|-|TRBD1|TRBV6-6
CASSYSGTGDYGYTF
TGTGCCAGCAGTTACTCGGGGACAGGGGACTATGGCTACACCTTC
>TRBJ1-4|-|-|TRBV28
CASSPPFEKLFF
TGTGCCAGCAGCCCCCCTTTCGAAAAACTGTTTTTT
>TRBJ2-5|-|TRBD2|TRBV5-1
CASSPSGGPGRQETQYF
TGCGCCAGCAGCCCCAGCGGGGGTCCAGGGCGGCAAGAGACCCAGTACTTC
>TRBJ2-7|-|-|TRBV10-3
CAIRAGTTAVEQYF
TGTGCCATCAGGGCGGGGACGACGGCCGTCGAGCAGTACTTC
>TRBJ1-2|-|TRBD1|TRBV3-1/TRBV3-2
CASSQDLGQYRFGYTF
TGTGCCAGCAGCCAAGATTTGGGACAGTATCGTTTTGGCTACACCTTC
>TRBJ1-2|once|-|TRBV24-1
CATSEPGINYGYTF
TGTGCCACCAGTGAGCCAGGAATTAACTATGGCTACACCTTC
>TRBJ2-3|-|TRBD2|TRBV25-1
CASTPGGGSDTQYF
TGTGCCAGCACGCCTGGCGGGGGGTCTGATACGCAGTATTTT
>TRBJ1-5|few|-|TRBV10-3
CAISEYHGNQPQHF
TGTGCCATCAGTGAGTACCACGGTAATCAGCCCCAGCATTTT
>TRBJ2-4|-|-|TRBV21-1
CASSKRLAGLAKNIQYF
TGTGCCAGCAGCAAACGACTAGCGGGGCTAGCCAAAAACATTCAGTACTTC
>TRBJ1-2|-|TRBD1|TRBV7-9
CASSPGQGIFGYTF
TGTGCCAGCAGCCCAGGACAGGGCATTTTCGGCTACACCTTC
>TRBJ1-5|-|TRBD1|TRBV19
CASSMVQGGQPQHF
TGTGCCAGTAGTATGGTACAGGGGGGTCAGCCCCAGCATTTT
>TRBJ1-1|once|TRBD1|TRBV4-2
CASSQRTGGIAEAFF
TGTGCCAGCAGCCAACGAACAGGGGGTATCGCTGAAGCTTTCTTT
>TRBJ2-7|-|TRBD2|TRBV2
CASTEGRGIAYEQYF
TGTGCCAGTACTGAGGGGCGGGGGATTGCCTACGAGCAATACTTC
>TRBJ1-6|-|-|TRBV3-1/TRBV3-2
CASRKGDNSPLHF
TGTGCCAGCAGGAAGGGGGACAATTCACCCCTCCACTTT
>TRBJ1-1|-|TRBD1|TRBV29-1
CSVGTGQNTEAFF
TGCAGCGTGGGGACAGGGCAGAACACTGAAGCTTTCTTT
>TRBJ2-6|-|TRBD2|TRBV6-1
CASSVAGANSGANVLTF
TGTGCCAGCAGTGTAGCGGGAGCAAACTCTGGGGCCAACGTCCTGACTTTC
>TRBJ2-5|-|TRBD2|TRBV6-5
CASSYSLAGVQETQYF
TGTGCCAGCAGTTACTCGCTAGCGGGGGTTCAAGAGACCCAGTACTTC
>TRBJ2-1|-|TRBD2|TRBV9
CASSVDPAGGGNEQFF
TGTGCCAGCAGCGTAGACCCAGCGGGGGGAGGTAATGAGCAGTTCTTC
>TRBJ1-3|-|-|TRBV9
CASSVDLTRHDSGNTIYF
TGTGCCAGCAGCGTAGACCTTACTAGACATGACTCTGGAAACACCATATATTTT
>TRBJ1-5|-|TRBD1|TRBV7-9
CASSFTGGNQPQHF
TGTGCCAGCAGCTTTACAGGGGGCAATCAGCCCCAGCATTTT
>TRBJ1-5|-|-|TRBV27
CASSGFSGANQPQHF
TGTGCCAGCAGTGGATTCTCTGGGGCAAATCAGCCCCAGCATTTT
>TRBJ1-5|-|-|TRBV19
CASSQASTGSNQPQHF
TGTGCCAGTAGTCAGGCATCAACTGGAAGCAATCAGCCCCAGCATTTT
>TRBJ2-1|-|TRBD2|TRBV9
CASSVDTSGNNEQFF
TGTGCCAGCAGCGTAGATACTAGCGGGAACAATGAGCAGTTCTTC
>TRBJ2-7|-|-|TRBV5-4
CASSARDLTEQYF
TGTGCCAGCAGCGCCCGGGATCTTACCGAGCAGTACTTC
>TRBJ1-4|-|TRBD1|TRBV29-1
CSYAGTGDEKLFF
TGCAGCTACGCCGGGACAGGGGATGAAAAACTGTTTTTT
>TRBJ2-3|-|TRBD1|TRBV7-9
CASSSGQPGHTQYF
TGTGCCAGCAGCTCGGGACAGCCCGGTCATACGCAGTATTTT
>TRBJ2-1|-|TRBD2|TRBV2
CASSPGTSGSKDNEQFF
TGTGCCAGCAGTCCCGGGACTAGCGGGAGTAAAGACAATGAGCAGTTCTTC
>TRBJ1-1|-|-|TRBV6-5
CASSPYITQNTEAFF
TGTGCCAGCAGTCCTTACATCACACAGAACACTGAAGCTTTCTTT
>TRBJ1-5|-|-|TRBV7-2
CASSLTVSNQPQHF
TGTGCCAGCAGCCTGACAGTTAGCAATCAGCCCCAGCATTTT
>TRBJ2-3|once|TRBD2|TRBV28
CASKGLAGVGDTQYF
TGTGCCAGCAAGGGACTAGCGGGAGTTGGAGATACGCAGTATTTT
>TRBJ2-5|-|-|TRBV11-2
CASSLVSWGRETQYF
TGTGCCAGCAGCTTAGTAAGTTGGGGCCGTGAGACCCAGTACTTC